The 5 T cell receptor beta chains listed next were all sequenced from one sample in a study of blood T cell repertoires in COVID-19. Data came from immunoSEQ multiplex PCR; TCRdb stores just in-frame clones and leaves some out. The sample includes 150,000 to 200,000 clones, around four fifths of them seen just once. The sample consisted of peripheral blood. All receptors come from a man aged 60 to 75 with COVID-19, enrolled during active disease.

The genes are TRBV19 and TRBJ1-5; 9 nucleotides line up with TRBD1. The germline V gene encodes CDR1 LNHDA and CDR2 SQIVND (reference sequence). The CDR3 runs to 19 residues. V lost 1 base to trimming and J lost 0 bases; unmatched junction nucleotides: 10. CDR3 sequence reads: CASSIGVGQGTYSNQPQHF. The CDR3 DNA is TGTGCCAGTAGTATAGGAGTAGGACAGGGGACTTATAGCAATCAGCCCCAGCATTTT. Full variable domain (missing parts from reference TRBV19 and TRBJ1-5): DGGITQSPKYLFRKEGQNVTLSCEQNLNHDAMYWYRQDPGQGLRLIYYSQIVNDFQKGDIAEGYSVSREKKESFPLTVTSAQKNPTAFYLCASSIGVGQGTYSNQPQHFGDGTRLSIL.

Concerning this clone: The junction departs from the called germline gene at one end, perhaps through a read error. The genes are TRBV7-2 and TRBJ1-2, with 7 bases that match TRBD1. This CDR3 has 16 residues. Germline V gives CDR1 SGHTA, CDR2 FQGNSA. The CDR3 reads CASRLALAGGYYGYTF. CDR3 sequence (DNA): TGTGCCAGCAGATTAGCCCTGGCAGGGGGGTACTATGGCTACACCTTC.

The genes are TRBV6-5 and TRBJ2-7, with TRBD1 identical over 7 bases. This CDR3 contains 14 residues. The germline gives CDR1 MNHEY, CDR2 SVGAGI. V shed 10 bases and J 6 bases; nucleotides not matched to a gene: 15. The CDR3 loop reads CATLDVGGSGEQYF. The CDR3 nucleotides read TGTGCCACCCTCGACGTAGGGGGCTCAGGCGAGCAGTACTTC.

The V call is TRBV4-1, the J call TRBJ1-5; 10 positions match TRBD1. Trimming at V came to 4 bases and at J to 2 bases, leaving 2 bases not matched to a gene. Germline V gene lookup returns CDR1 MGHRA and CDR2 YSYEKL. This CDR3 contains 15 residues. The CDR3 DNA is TGCGCCAGCAGCCGGGGGACAGGGGGCAATCAGCCCCAGCATTTT. Encoded protein: CASSRGTGGNQPQHF.

The rearrangement uses TRBV11-2 and TRBJ1-2; 8 bases fit TRBD1. There are 17 residues in the CDR3. Germline V gives CDR1 SGHAT, CDR2 FQNNGV. V lost 1 base and J lost 4; bases outside the gene matches: 11. CDR3 residues: CASSLGRTGSAGYGYTF. The CDR3 region has the DNA TGTGCCAGCAGCTTAGGGAGGACAGGGAGTGCGGGCTATGGCTACACCTTC.